This record concerns one T cell receptor (beta chain) sequence. Its antigen remains unidentified. The sample's treatment: roughly 10-day PBMC culture with coronavirus spike peptide pools or control peptides (ViraFEST assay). In the ViraFEST assay, peptide-pool expansion preceded TCR sequencing of expanded clonotypes. This entry comes from a study of vaccination and CD4 T cells after COVID-19. Study background: As control conditions, cultures were given either a CEFX pool serving as positive control, an HIV-1 Nef pool, or no peptide at all.

CDR1 and CDR2 (germline): SGHNT, YYREEE (reference sequence). V dropped 2 bases and J dropped 5 bases, with 13 bases sitting between them. The CDR3 runs 14 residues. Findings and caveats of the study: Only post-vaccination samples contained a median approximately 85% of the reactive clones in convalescent patients.

Sequenced with the Oncomine TCR Beta short-read assay was DNA taken from cultured CD4+ T cells. TCRdb passed the PCR reads through MiXCR, listing each CDR3 protein once. The sample consists of fewer than 15,000 distinct CDR3 sequences, less than 50% of them appearing once. This clonotype was obtained from a human donor who had recovered from COVID-19. The chain uses TRBV5-4 and TRBJ2-5; possible D gene TRBD2, 5 bases. The sequencing input was CD4+ T cells from blood, cultured in vitro. The CDR3 is CASSFSSGSETQYF. CDR3 nucleotide sequence: TGTGCCAGCAGCTTCTCGTCGGGGTCGGAGACCCAGTACTTC.